The 9 T cell receptor beta chains below all came from one sample that was sequenced in a study of cytomegalovirus exposure and HLA in healthy donors (TCRdb year 2017). Receptor libraries were prepared by the immunoSEQ multiplex PCR assay. For the multiplex PCR, a mixture combining 60 forward primers for TCR Vbeta segments and 13 reverse primers for TCR Jbeta segments was used. TCRdb carries this immuneACCESS record with in-frame sequences only. Its versions omit some clonotypes, under half of them owing to an unresolved V gene in the studies checked, with the rest unexplained. In this sample's table one finds 70,000 or so clones. The leading ten clones occupy about 0.83% of the sample. Input material: PBMCs. The source is a boy aged 5 to 17 in good health and CMV-seronegative.

Concerning this clone itself: One junction end does not reproduce the germline sequence, and a read error may be involved. The V call is TRBV4-1, the J call TRBJ1-5, with TRBD1 matching over 8 bases. The germline V gene has CDR1 MGHRA and CDR2 YSYEKL. The length of the CDR3 is 14 residues. This CDR3 is CASSQGTGNQPRHF. CDR3 DNA: TGCGCCAGCAGCCAAGGGACAGGGAATCAGCCCCGGCATTTT.

The chain recombines TRBV5-6 with TRBJ1-2; D is perhaps TRBD1 (6 bases). CDR1 and CDR2 from the germline V gene are SGHDT and YYEEEE. V was trimmed by 4 bases and J by 0 bases, leaving 13 bases between them. The CDR3 is made up of 15 amino acids. The CDR3 nucleotides read TGTGCCAGCAGCCCGGACAGACAAGCTAACTATGGCTACACCTTC. This gives the protein CASSPDRQANYGYTF.

CDR3 sequence reads: CAWPDRGSGGYTF. In DNA form, the CDR3 reads TGTGCCTGGCCGGACAGGGGAAGTGGGGGCTACACCTTC. This sequence joins TRBV30 and TRBJ1-2, with 9 bases identical to TRBD1. Germline loops: CDR1 GTSNPN, CDR2 SVGIG (reference sequence). The length of the CDR3 is 13 residues. After removal of 5 bases from V and 8 bases from J, the junction contained 9 bases not matched to a gene.

The V call is TRBV5-1, the J call TRBJ1-1, with 7 bases aligning to TRBD1. This CDR3 region has 15 residues. Germline lookup yields CDR1 SGHRS and CDR2 YFSETQ. Trimming took 4 bases from V and 2 from J; bases not matched to a gene: 8. CDR3 amino acids: CASSPSDRLNTEAFF. CDR3 nucleotides: TGCGCCAGCAGCCCGTCGGACAGGTTAAACACTGAAGCTTTCTTT.

In DNA form, the CDR3 reads TGCGCCAGCAGCCAAGGTCTAGCGGGGGGAGCAGATACGCAGTATTTT. Translating it yields CASSQGLAGGADTQYF. The chain recombines TRBV4-3 with TRBJ2-3, with TRBD2 matching over 11 bases. This CDR3 contains 16 residues. From germline, CDR1 is LGHNA and CDR2 YSLEER. V was clipped by 1 base and J by 4 bases; unmatched bases: 4.

The genes are TRBV5-1 and TRBJ2-1; D remains ambiguous. The CDR3 is 16 residues long. The ends were cut back, 2 bases at V and 5 bases at J, with 17 bases in the middle. Germline values: CDR1 SGHRS, CDR2 YFSETQ. The CDR3 nucleotides are TGCGCCAGCAGCTTTACTGGCGGAATTCTCGACAATGAGCAGTTCTTC. Translation gives CASSFTGGILDNEQFF.

The V call is TRBV11-2, the J call TRBJ1-4; possible D gene TRBD1, 6 bases. The CDR3 contains 15 residues. V lost 5 bases to trimming and J lost 3 bases, with 13 bases between them. CDR1 and CDR2 (germline): SGHAT, FQNNGV. The CDR3 loop is CASSRPGHANEKLFF. The CDR3 DNA follows: TGTGCCAGCAGCCGACCGGGACACGCTAATGAAAAACTGTTTTTT.

The rearrangement joins TRBV10-3 to TRBJ2-2, with TRBD1 as a possible D gene (5 bases). V lost 0 bases, J lost 6 bases, and 14 bases lay in between. The length of the CDR3 is 16 residues. Germline loops: CDR1 ENHRY, CDR2 SYGVKD. The CDR3 here is CAISESRVLAPGELFF. The CDR3 nucleotides read TGTGCCATCAGTGAGTCCAGGGTGTTGGCTCCCGGGGAGCTGTTTTTT.

The V gene is TRBV29-1, the J gene TRBJ1-1; D unclear. Looked up from germline, CDR1 is SQVTM and CDR2 is ANQGSEA. V lost 0 bases to trimming and J lost 1 base, with 6 bases between them. There are 13 residues in the CDR3. The CDR3 region has the DNA TGCAGCGTTGAAGACCCGGGGAACACTGAAGCTTTCTTT. As protein: CSVEDPGNTEAFF.